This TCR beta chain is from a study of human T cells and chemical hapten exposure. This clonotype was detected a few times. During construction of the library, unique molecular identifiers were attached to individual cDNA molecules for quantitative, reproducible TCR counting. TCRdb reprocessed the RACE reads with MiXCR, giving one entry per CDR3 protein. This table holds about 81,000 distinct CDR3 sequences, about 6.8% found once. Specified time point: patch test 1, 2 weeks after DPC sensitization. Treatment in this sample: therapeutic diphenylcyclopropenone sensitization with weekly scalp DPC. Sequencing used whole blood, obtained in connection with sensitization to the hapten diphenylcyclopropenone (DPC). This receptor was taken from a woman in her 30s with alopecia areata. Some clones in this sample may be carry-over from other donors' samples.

CDR3 loop: CASSQGVAGHDYF. As DNA, the CDR3 is TGTGCCAGCAGCCAAGGAGTTGCGGGTCATGATTATTTT. V and J are TRBV3-1 and TRBJ1-3, with D unclear. V was cut by 1 base and J by 16 bases, with 17 bases left in between. The CDR3 runs 13 residues. Germline lookup yields CDR1 LGHDT and CDR2 YNNKEL (reference sequence).